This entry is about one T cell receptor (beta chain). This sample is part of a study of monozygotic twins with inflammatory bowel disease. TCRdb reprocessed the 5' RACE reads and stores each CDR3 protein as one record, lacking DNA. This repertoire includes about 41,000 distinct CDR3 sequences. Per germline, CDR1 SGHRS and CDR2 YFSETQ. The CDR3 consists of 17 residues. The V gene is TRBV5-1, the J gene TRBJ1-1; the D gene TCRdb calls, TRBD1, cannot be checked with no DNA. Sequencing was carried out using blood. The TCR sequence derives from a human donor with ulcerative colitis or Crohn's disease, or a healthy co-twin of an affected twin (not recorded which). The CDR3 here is CASSLAGTGALNTEAFF.